These T cell receptor beta chains were read from a single sample in a study of lymphopenia after photon versus proton radiotherapy. Data came from immunoSEQ multiplex PCR; TCRdb stores just in-frame clones and leaves some out. The table has tens of thousands of clones, 75% to 90% seen once. The material sequenced was peripheral blood, taken from a patient treated with proton-based radiotherapy. These receptors originate from a woman aged 70-85 years with pancreatic cancer. Some clones in this sample may be carry-over from other donors' samples. The CDR3 runs from the conserved cysteine through the conserved F or W. Fields, in order: clone size, D gene, CDR3 length, J gene, V gene, CDR3 DNA, CDR3 protein. A D gene is named only where the DNA matches it firmly. Some rows mark clone size as missing; the rest say once, few, many or name a class of expanded clone.

- TRBD1 15 TRBJ1-4 TRBV2 TGTGCCAGCAGCCCCGGGACAGGGGGGAATGAAAAACTGTTTTTT CASSPGTGGNEKLFF
- - 15 TRBJ2-3 TRBV19 TGTGCCAGTAGTAGGTTACAGGGTGGGACAGATACGCAGTATTTT CASSRLQGGTDTQYF
- TRBD1 15 TRBJ2-2 TRBV28 TGTGCCAGCAGGTCACAGGGGACATCAGCCGGGGAGCTGTTTTTT CASRSQGTSAGELFF
few TRBD1 15 TRBJ2-5 TRBV27 TGTGCCAGCAGAAGAGAGAACAGGGGCTTGGAGACCCAGTACTTC CASRRENRGLETQYF
- - 15 TRBJ2-2 TRBV2 TGTGCCAGCAGTGCCGGGTCCTCGAACACCGGGGAGCTGTTTTTT CASSAGSSNTGELFF
- - 16 TRBJ1-6 TRBV11-2 TGTGCCAGCAGCCCCCAGGCCCCACAGGCTAATTCACCCCTCCACTTT CASSPQAPQANSPLHF
once TRBD1 15 TRBJ2-5 TRBV5-1 TGCGCCAGCAGCTTCGGACAGGGGGCCCAAGAGACCCAGTACTTC CASSFGQGAQETQYF
- - 13 TRBJ1-1 TRBV19 TGTGCCAGTAGTATCGTGGGGAGCACTGAAGCTTTCTTT CASSIVGSTEAFF
- - 14 TRBJ2-7 TRBV28 TGTGCCAGCAGTCCTTACTACGCGTTCAACGAGCAGTACTTC CASSPYYAFNEQYF
- - 15 TRBJ2-7 TRBV10-3 TGTGCCATCAGTGAAAATGCAGGGGCGGCTTACGAGCAGTACTTC CAISENAGAAYEQYF
once TRBD1 14 TRBJ2-6 TRBV7-6 TGTGCCAGCAGCTTGGGACAGCCTAGGAGCGTCCTGACTTTC CASSLGQPRSVLTF
- TRBD2 15 TRBJ2-7 TRBV27 TGTGCCAGCAGTACAACTAGCGGGAGGCGGGGCGAGCAGTACTTC CASSTTSGRRGEQYF
- - 11 TRBJ2-7 TRBV30 TGTGCCTGGAGTCAAGACAGTGAGCAGTACTTC CAWSQDSEQYF
- - 15 TRBJ2-3 TRBV10-3 TGTGCCATCAGTGAGACTCCTAGTAGCACAGATACGCAGTATTTT CAISETPSSTDTQYF
- - 15 TRBJ2-3 TRBV5-1 TGCGCCAGCAGCTTGGGAGGGAGAAGTGCAGATACGCAGTATTTT CASSLGGRSADTQYF
once - 18 TRBJ2-4 TRBV5-6 TGTGCCAGCAGCTTGTTGGGATCCACCGAGGCAACAGGCAACATTCAGTACTTC CASSLLGSTEATGNIQYF
- TRBD2 16 TRBJ2-2 TRBV28 TGTGCCAGCAGTTCGATAGCGGGAGGAATGGCCGGGGAGCTGTTTTTT CASSSIAGGMAGELFF
- TRBD1 16 TRBJ1-2 TRBV6-6 TGTGCCAGCAGTTTCGAGGGGGACAGGCGGTCCAAGGGCTACACCTTC CASSFEGDRRSKGYTF
- TRBD1 16 TRBJ1-5 TRBV2 TGTGCCAGCAGTGAATGGACAGGGGGCGGCAATCAGCCCCAGCATTTT CASSEWTGGGNQPQHF
- TRBD2 15 TRBJ2-1 TRBV11-3 TGTGCCAGCAGCTTAGCCGCTAGCGGGAGGGATGAGCAGTTCTTC CASSLAASGRDEQFF
- - 16 TRBJ2-1 TRBV10-2 TGCGCCAGCAGTGAGAGGGGGGCGGGAGCCTACAATGAGCAGTTCTTC CASSERGAGAYNEQFF
once TRBD1 14 TRBJ2-7 TRBV10-2 TGCGCCAGCAGTGAGTTTGGACAGGGCTACGAGCAGTACTTC CASSEFGQGYEQYF
- TRBD2 15 TRBJ2-5 TRBV4-3 TGCGCCAGCAGCCAAGATCATCGGGAGGCGGAGACCCAGTACTTC CASSQDHREAETQYF
- - 17 TRBJ2-7 TRBV21-1 TGTGCCAGCAGCAAAACCGAGGGCGGGACTAGGGACTACGAGCAGTACTTC CASSKTEGGTRDYEQYF
- TRBD1 16 TRBJ1-1 TRBV10-2 TGCGCCAGCAGTGAGATGTCAGGGGGTTTAGGCACTGAAGCTTTCTTT CASSEMSGGLGTEAFF
- - 11 TRBJ2-3 TRBV5-1 TGCGCCAGCAGCTTGACAGATACGCAGTATTTT CASSLTDTQYF
few - 14 TRBJ2-3 TRBV9 TGTGCCAGCAGCTTGGCGGGATCCACAGATACGCAGTATTTT CASSLAGSTDTQYF